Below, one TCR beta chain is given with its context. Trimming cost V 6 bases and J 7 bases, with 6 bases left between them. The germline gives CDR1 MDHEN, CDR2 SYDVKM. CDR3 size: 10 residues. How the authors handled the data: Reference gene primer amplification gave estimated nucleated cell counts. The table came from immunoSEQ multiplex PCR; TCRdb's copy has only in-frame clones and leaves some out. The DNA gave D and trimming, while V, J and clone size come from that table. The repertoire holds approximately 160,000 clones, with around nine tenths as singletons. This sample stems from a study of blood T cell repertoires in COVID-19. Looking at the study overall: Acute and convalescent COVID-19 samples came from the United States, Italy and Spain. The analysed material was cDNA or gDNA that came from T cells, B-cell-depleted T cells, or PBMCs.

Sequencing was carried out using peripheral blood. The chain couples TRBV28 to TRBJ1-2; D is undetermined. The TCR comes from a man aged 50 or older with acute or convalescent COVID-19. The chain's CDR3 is CASSRGGYTF. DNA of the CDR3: TGTGCCAGCAGCCGGGGTGGCTACACCTTC.